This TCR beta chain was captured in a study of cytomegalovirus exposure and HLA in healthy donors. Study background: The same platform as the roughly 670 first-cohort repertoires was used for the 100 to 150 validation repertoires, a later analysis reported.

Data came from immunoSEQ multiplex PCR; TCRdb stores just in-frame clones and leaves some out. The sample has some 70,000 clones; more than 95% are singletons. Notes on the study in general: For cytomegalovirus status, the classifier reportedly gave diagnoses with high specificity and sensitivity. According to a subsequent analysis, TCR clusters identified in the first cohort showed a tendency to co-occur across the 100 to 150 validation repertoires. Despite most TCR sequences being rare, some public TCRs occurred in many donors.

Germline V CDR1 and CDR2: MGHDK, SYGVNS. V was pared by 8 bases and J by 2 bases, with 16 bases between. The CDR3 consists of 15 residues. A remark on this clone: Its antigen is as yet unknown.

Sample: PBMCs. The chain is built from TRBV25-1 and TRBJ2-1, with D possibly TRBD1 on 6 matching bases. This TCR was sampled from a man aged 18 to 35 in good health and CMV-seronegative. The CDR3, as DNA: TGTGCCAGCCAAGAACTAGGGGGAACCTACAATGAGCAGTTCTTC. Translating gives CASQELGGTYNEQFF.